This T cell receptor beta chain was observed in a study of T cells in localized non-small cell lung cancer. Study-wide results and limits: Longer survival (overall) was linked to higher T cell density in blood. Out of the top 100 tumor clones, a median around 60 were seen in adjacent lung. Heterogeneity remains possible because sequencing was limited to only one tumor region. Highest T cell clonality was seen in uninvolved adjacent lung, surpassing that measured in tumor.

The V gene's germline CDR1 is SGHNT and CDR2 YENEEA. V was trimmed by 6 bases and J by 2 bases, leaving 6 bases between them. CDR3 length equals 12 residues. Remarks on this clone: Its antigen is currently unknown.

The protocol was immunoSEQ multiplex PCR, while the TCRdb copy is restricted to in-frame clones and leaves out a portion. This table holds 45,000 to 65,000 clones, 70% to 90% found once. V gene TRBV11-3 combines with J gene TRBJ2-3; TRBD2 is a possible D gene (6 bases). The TCR was taken from a man aged 35-69 years with stage I squamous cell lung carcinoma. This specimen was peripheral blood, taken before any cancer treatment. This CDR3 reads CASRGLTDTQYF. The CDR3 DNA reads as TGTGCCAGCAGGGGACTCACAGATACGCAGTATTTT. Full variable domain (remainder filled in from reference TRBV11-3 and TRBJ2-3): EAGVVQSPRYKIIEKKQPVAFWCNPISGHNTLYWYLQNLGQGPELLIRYENEEAVDDSQLPKDRFSAERLKGVDSTLKIQPAELGDSAVYLCASRGLTDTQYFGPGTRLTVL.